This TCR beta chain was captured in a study of cytomegalovirus exposure and HLA in healthy donors listed by TCRdb under 2017. As for the study more broadly: According to an earlier analysis of 450 to 650 of the donors, 150 million to 200 million T cells yielded some 110 million unique TCR beta sequences and about 300 Gb of sequence data. Among the roughly 380 genotyped donors, 81% belonged to the genetic ancestry cluster associated with self-reported Caucasian donors. About five DR-DQ haplotypes were handled as single units for association and clustering, since linkage in the cohort was strong. Every discovery cohort repertoire had been produced on one sequencing platform. Using immunosequencing, the study profiled T cell repertoires from fewer than 850 subjects and related those repertoires to cytomegalovirus serostatus. A later analysis re-analyzed previously published TCR beta repertoires from 500 to 700 donors and added high-resolution HLA genotyping to study TCR occurrence patterns. Across approximately 400 genotyped donors of the cohort, an average of roughly 230,000 unique TCR beta nucleotide sequences per donor were sequenced, and roughly 18% of those sequences were non-productive. HLA typing included class I and class II loci at four-digit resolution. High-throughput TCR immunosequencing, statistical association of individual TCRs with disease status, and machine learning were combined to predict cytomegalovirus infection status. An earlier analysis of a few hundred of the donors applied high-throughput TCR beta sequencing to assess whether each TCR beta V gene segment acted as functional or pseudogenic. Along with the roughly 710-subject first cohort, a separate validation cohort of 120 different subjects was used. A later genetic analysis used genome-wide SNP genotypes for about 60% of the roughly 700 donors, treating that subset as a discovery cohort. The study was designed to test whether signatures of past pathogen exposure could be identified by cataloging public T cell receptors. Donor age, sex, ethnicity and CMV serostatus were collected together with the repertoire data. The later analysis used no new phenotypic data to find candidate immune exposures, relying instead on TCR beta sequences and their occurrence across donors. Typing coverage differed by locus: A, B, C, DRB1 and DQB1 were typed in roughly 629-630 donors, DQA1 in around 500, DPA1 in 600 to 610, and DPB1 in around 490. An early release covering roughly 600 HLA-typed donors comprised about 310 gigabases of sequencing data and roughly 85 million unique TCR sequences.

Library creation used the immunoSEQ multiplex PCR assay. A mixture of 60 forward primers for TCR Vbeta segments and 13 reverse primers for TCR Jbeta segments was used in the multiplex PCR. The CDR3 region of rearranged TCR beta genes was amplified from genomic DNA with a multiplex PCR assay. The amplified TCR beta libraries were sequenced on the Illumina HiSeq System as 87-base-pair reads. The authors' analysis ran thus. Across the 600 to 700 repertoires, a later analysis counted approximately 83 million unique TCR beta chains, some 11 million of which were shared by at least two donors. A nearest-neighbor algorithm error-corrected the raw reads and collapsed the reads into unique sequences, merging closely related sequences to remove PCR and sequencing errors. V, D and J gene segments were assigned by aligning CDR3 sequences to IMGT reference sequences. Each retained sequence needed at least a six-nucleotide match to both a V gene segment and a J gene segment. A rearrangement counted as productive if the CDR3 had no stop codons and remained in frame with V and J, and every other rearrangement counted as non-productive. CDR3 was defined by IMGT convention, running from the second conserved V-encoded cysteine to the conserved J-encoded phenylalanine. The earlier analysis of roughly 590 of the donors excluded any sequence lacking an unambiguous match to a single V gene segment. In an earlier analysis of approximately 500 of the donors, a V segment was called functional when productive rearrangements were above 56.7%, and segregating when the standard deviation between donors exceeded 5%. A statistical classification framework was built to diagnose cytomegalovirus status from the catalog of TCR beta chain sequences. In a later analysis, V and J genes were assigned by comparing TCR nucleotide sequences against IMGT/GENE-DB human TR gene sequences. In a later analysis, CDR3 sequences and most-parsimonious VDJ recombination scenarios were assigned using the TCRdist pipeline. In a later analysis, every TCR beta chain was defined by the combination of its CDR3 amino acid sequence and its V-gene family, and reads without a unique V-gene family were dropped. In a later analysis, approximately 640 highly shared, low-generation-probability nucleotide sequences were removed to address suspected cross-contamination and a sequencing artifact. In a later analysis, a clonal expansion index was calculated for each public chain from normalized within-repertoire ranks of inferred template counts. In a later analysis, generation probabilities were computed with a VDJ recombination model fitted to out-of-frame rearrangements, and the resulting probabilities were checked against IGoR. Hypergeometric tests were used in a later analysis to score TCR-TCR, TCR-HLA and TCR-CMV co-occurrence, with a repertoire-size bias correction applied to the TCR pairs. In a later analysis, false discovery rates were estimated by permuting HLA or CMV assignments 20 times. In a later analysis, co-occurring TCRs were grouped using DBSCAN, with TCRdist sequence similarity added in when clustering inside HLA-allele-positive subsets. Repertoires with fewer than 30,000 or more than 120,000 public chains, plus five repertoires with anomalous nucleotide sharing, were excluded from co-occurrence clustering. Not all clones reach the TCRdb copy of this immuneACCESS table, which keeps in-frame sequences only. Checked studies attribute under half of the gap to unresolved V genes and leave the rest unexplained. That table gives V, J and clone size, and the DNA gave D and trimming. The sample contains about 120,000 clones, about 80% of them found a single time. The ten biggest clones cover roughly 2.9% of the sample.

The CDR3 has 14 amino acids, counting the end cysteine and phenylalanine. The retained sequence is limited to the CDR3, 42 bases, with the frame set at the first base. Sequences SEHNR (CDR1) and FQNEAQ (CDR2) are obtained from the germline V gene (reference sequence). V ends up 4 bases short and J 3 bases short, with an unmatched junction base count of 5. Overall study outcomes, separate from this receptor: Because counts were too low, roughly 16 rarely observed V segments, including chromosome 9 orphons, were excluded from the earlier analysis of roughly 580 of the donors. In an earlier analysis of approximately 590 of the donors, most TCR beta V segments appeared in productive rearrangements about 87% or about 30% of the time, broadly matching IMGT annotations. In a later analysis, HLA-associated TCR beta chains showed more clonal expansion and lower generation probabilities than non-associated chains that were equally common. According to a later analysis, parvovirus B19, influenza, CMV and Epstein-Barr virus appeared linked to several top co-occurrence clusters. Sequencing depth was assumed to be roughly uniform across donors in the presence/absence analyses, though that assumption may not hold. The classifier was reported to diagnose cytomegalovirus status with high specificity and sensitivity in both the original and validation cohorts. Most TCR sequences were seen in very few donors, while some public TCRs were found in many individuals. A further reported finding was that TCR beta sequences accurately predicted the HLA-A and HLA-B alleles for most subjects in the first cohort. According to a later analysis, most CMV-associated TCR beta chains appeared to be HLA-restricted, and the HLA associations seemed to be driven largely by CMV exposure. When HLA alleles, especially DR and DQ, strongly co-occurred, attributing TCR associations to individual alleles was difficult. According to the authors, the approach could potentially be generalized to other disease states and immunological phenotypes. The cohort was sequenced for TCR beta chains only, and without alpha or paired-chain data the features that could be detected were limited. In a later analysis, the rate of TCR association differed among HLA loci, with DRB1 alleles having the most associated TCRs and HLA-C alleles having the fewest. Correlated functional status among segregating V segments might be attributable to linkage disequilibrium, but an unknown experimental factor could not be ruled out. CMV serostatus was the only immune exposure information available for the cohort. A group of highly shared sequence variants was considered likely to be a technical artifact of the sequencing pipeline. Compared with the approximately 700-donor mean, donors in an Asian-associated ancestry cluster had fewer N-insertions in productive TCRs, according to a later genetic analysis. A few of the identified cytomegalovirus-associated TCR beta chains were confirmed in vitro to be specific for cytomegalovirus antigens. The 87-base-pair reads could not distinguish some IMGT-functional V segments, including TRBV6-2 and TRBV6-3, so those segments were excluded. At a false discovery rate of 0.05, a later analysis linked under 20,000 TCR beta sequences to specific HLA alleles. In the study, 150 to 200 TCR beta chains were listed as associated with cytomegalovirus. V-gene and J-gene trimming of TCR beta chains was associated with a missense DCLRE1C variant in a later genetic analysis, and the association was replicated in an independent cohort. HLA typing was unavailable for some donors at each locus, so association tests used only the typed subset.

Of note for this clone: Its antigen target is currently unknown. Base qualities are not at hand, and no much larger clone is one base apart.

In total, more than 500 healthy bone marrow donors made up the cohort. All cohort members were sampled while nominally healthy, although unrecorded immune exposures were likely present. The donor was CMV seropositive and was included in the group of some 290 seropositive cohort members. Every donor gave a peripheral blood sample, and the peripheral blood mononuclear cells from that sample were used for TCR beta sequencing. Genomic DNA was extracted from the blood cell samples with the Qiagen DNeasy Blood Extraction Kit. The sequence links TRBV7-9 to TRBJ1-2, and TRBD1 aligns with 7 junction nucleotides. Sequencing was carried out using PBMCs. This receptor was obtained from a woman aged 55-69 years in good health and CMV-seropositive. The CDR3: CASSYRGTDYGYTF. The nucleotides read TGTGCCAGCAGCTATAGGGGGACAGACTATGGCTACACCTTC.